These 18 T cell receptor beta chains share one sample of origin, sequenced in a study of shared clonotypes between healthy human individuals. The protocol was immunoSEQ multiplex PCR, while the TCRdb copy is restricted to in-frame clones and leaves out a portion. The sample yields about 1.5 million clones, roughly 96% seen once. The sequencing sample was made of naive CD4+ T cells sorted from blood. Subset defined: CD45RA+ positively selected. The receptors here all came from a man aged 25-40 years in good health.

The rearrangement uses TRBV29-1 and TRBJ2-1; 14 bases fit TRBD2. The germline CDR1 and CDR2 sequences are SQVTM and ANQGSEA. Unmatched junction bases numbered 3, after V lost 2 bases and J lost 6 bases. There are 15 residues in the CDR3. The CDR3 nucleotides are TGCAGCGTTGAAAGACTAGCGGGAGGGTTCAATGAGCAGTTCTTC. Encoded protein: CSVERLAGGFNEQFF.

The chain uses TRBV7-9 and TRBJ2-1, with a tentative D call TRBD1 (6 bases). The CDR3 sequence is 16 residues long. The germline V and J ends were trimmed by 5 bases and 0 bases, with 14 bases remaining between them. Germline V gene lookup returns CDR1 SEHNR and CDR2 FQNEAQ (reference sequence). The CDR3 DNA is TGTGCCAGCAGCCGTGACAGGATAAGCTCCTACAATGAGCAGTTCTTC. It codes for CASSRDRISSYNEQFF.

The CDR3 coding sequence is TGTGCCACCACGCTAGCGGGAGTGGCTGTTGATGAGCAGTTCTTC. This sequence encodes CATTLAGVAVDEQFF. The rearrangement links TRBV15 to TRBJ2-1, with 10 bases matching TRBD2. The ends lost 7 bases at V and 8 bases at J; junction bases unmatched: 11. Germline values: CDR1 LNHNV, CDR2 YYDKDF (reference sequence). CDR3 size: 15 residues.

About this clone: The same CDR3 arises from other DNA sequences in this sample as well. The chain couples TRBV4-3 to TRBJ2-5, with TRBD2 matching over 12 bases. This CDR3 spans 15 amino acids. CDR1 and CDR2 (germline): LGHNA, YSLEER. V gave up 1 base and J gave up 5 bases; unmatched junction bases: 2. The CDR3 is CASSQGLAGGETQYF. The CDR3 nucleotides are TGCGCCAGCAGCCAAGGTCTAGCGGGGGGGGAGACCCAGTACTTC.

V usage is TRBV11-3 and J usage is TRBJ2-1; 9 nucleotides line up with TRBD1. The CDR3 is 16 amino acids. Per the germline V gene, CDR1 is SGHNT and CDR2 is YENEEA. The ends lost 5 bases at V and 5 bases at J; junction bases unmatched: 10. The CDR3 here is CASSRGYRTGDNEQFF. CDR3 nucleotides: TGTGCCAGCAGCCGAGGGTATCGGACAGGGGACAATGAGCAGTTCTTC.

CDR3 DNA: TGCAGCGTTGAAGGATCAGGGGCTTGGAGCTATGGCTACACCTTC. Its protein product is CSVEGSGAWSYGYTF. The rearrangement links TRBV29-1 to TRBJ1-2; D perhaps matches TRBD1 (6 bases). CDR1 is SQVTM, CDR2 ANQGSEA, per germline. The CDR3 is 15 residues long. Between the trimmed V and J ends, which lost 1 base and 4 bases, there was a span of 16 bases.

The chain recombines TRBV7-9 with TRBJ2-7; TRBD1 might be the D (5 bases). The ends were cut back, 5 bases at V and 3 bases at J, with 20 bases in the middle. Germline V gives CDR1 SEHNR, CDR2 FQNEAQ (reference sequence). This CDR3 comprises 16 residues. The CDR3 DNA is TGTGCCAGCAGCCCTTGGTCGGCTCAGGGAAACTACGAGCAGTACTTC. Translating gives CASSPWSAQGNYEQYF.

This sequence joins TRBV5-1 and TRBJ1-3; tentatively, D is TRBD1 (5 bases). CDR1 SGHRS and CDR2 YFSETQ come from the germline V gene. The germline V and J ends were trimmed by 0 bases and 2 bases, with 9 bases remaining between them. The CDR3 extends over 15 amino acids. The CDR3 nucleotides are TGCGCCAGCAGCTTGGAATGGGGCACTGGAAACACCATATATTTT. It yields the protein CASSLEWGTGNTIYF.

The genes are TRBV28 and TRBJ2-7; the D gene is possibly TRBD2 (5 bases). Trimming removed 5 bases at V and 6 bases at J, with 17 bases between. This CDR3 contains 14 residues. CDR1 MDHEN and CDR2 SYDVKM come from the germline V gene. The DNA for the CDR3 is TGTGCCAGCAGTCCCGGACTGAAGACGACCGAGCAGTACTTC. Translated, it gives CASSPGLKTTEQYF.

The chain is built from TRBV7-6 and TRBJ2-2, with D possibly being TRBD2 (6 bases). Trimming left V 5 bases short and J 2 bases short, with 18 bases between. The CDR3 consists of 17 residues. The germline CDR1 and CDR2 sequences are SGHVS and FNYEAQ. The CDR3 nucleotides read TGTGCCAGCAGCCCCCAAACGGGACTCCATAACACCGGGGAGCTGTTTTTT. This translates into CASSPQTGLHNTGELFF.

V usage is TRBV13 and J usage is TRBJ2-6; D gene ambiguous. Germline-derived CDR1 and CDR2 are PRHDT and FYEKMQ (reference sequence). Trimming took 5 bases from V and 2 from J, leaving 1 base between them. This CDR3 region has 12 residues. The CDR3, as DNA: TGTGCCAGCAGCCCTGGGGCCAACGTCCTGACTTTC. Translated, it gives CASSPGANVLTF.

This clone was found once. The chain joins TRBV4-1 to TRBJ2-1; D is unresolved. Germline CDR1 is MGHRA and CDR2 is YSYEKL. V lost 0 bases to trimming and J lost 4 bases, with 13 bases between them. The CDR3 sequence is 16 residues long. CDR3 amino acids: CASSQDLRTEYNEQFF. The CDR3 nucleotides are TGCGCCAGCAGCCAAGATCTCCGAACGGAATACAATGAGCAGTTCTTC.

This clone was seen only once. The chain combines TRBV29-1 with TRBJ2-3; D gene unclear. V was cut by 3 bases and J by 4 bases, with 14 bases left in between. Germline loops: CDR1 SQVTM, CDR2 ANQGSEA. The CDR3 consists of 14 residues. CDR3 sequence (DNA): TGCAGCGTTGATTCCGGGTCCAGAGCAGATACGCAGTATTTT. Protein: CSVDSGSRADTQYF.

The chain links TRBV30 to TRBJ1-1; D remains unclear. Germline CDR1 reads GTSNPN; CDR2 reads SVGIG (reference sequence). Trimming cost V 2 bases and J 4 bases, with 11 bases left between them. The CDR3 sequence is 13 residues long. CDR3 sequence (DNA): TGTGCCTGGAGTCCCGGATCGGGCACTGAAGCTTTCTTT. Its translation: CAWSPGSGTEAFF.

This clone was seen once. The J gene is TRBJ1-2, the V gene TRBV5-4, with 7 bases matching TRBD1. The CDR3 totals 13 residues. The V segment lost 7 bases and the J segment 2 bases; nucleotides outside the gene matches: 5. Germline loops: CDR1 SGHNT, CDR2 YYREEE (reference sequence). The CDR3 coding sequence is TGTGCCAGCGGACGGACAGGAAACTATGGCTACACCTTC. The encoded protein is CASGRTGNYGYTF.

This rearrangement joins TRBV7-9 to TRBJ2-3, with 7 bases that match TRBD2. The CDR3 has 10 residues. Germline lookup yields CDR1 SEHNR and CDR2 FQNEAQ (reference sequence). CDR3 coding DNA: TGTGCGGGAGGGCAAGATACGCAGTATTTT. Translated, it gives CAGGQDTQYF.

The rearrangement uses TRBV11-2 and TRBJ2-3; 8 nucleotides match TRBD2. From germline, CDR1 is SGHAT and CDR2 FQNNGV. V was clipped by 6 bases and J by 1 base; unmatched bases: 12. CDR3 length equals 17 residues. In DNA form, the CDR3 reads TGTGCCAGCAGGTGGCGGGGGCTAGCGGGCCGCACAGATACGCAGTATTTT. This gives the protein CASRWRGLAGRTDTQYF.

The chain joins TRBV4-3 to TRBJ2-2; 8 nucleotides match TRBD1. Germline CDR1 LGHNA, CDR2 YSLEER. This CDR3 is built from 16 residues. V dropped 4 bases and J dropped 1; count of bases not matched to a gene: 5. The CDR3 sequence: CASSPYGTGNTGELFF. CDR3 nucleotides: TGCGCCAGCAGCCCATACGGGACAGGGAACACCGGGGAGCTGTTTTTT.